These T cell receptor beta chains were read from a single sample in a study of shared clonotypes between healthy human individuals. This table comes from immunoSEQ multiplex PCR, and its TCRdb copy is limited to in-frame clones, with some not included. The repertoire consists of approximately 2.5 million clones, with roughly 92% occurring once and the leading ten covering about 0.13%. What was sequenced was naive CD4+ T cells sorted from blood. These receptors were taken from a man aged 18 to 30 in good health. Both conserved end residues are part of each CDR3. The D gene is left open where the match is weak. Clone size is stated in some rows and not others, as once, few, many or a class when expanded.

CASSLSALSQETQYF TGTGCCAGCAGTTTATCGGCACTGAGCCAAGAGACCCAGTACTTC . TRBJ2-5 TRBV27 .
CSARAGGEQYF TGCAGTGCTAGAGCCGGAGGTGAGCAGTACTTC . TRBJ2-7 TRBV20-1 .
CAISGLAGGETQYF TGTGCCATCAGTGGACTAGCGGGAGGAGAGACCCAGTACTTC few TRBJ2-5 TRBV10-3 TRBD2
CASSSPGLYTGELFF TGTGCCAGCAGCTCTCCGGGACTATACACCGGGGAGCTGTTTTTT . TRBJ2-2 TRBV7-9 TRBD2
CASSGGLGNQPQHF TGTGCCAGCAGTGGGGGTCTGGGCAATCAGCCCCAGCATTTT . TRBJ1-5 TRBV2 .
CASSVLRGQGEVNEQFF TGTGCCAGCAGCGTACTCCGGGGACAGGGGGAAGTCAATGAGCAGTTCTTC . TRBJ2-1 TRBV9 TRBD1
CASSSSEVWGYTF TGTGCCAGCAGTTCGTCGGAGGTATGGGGCTACACCTTC . TRBJ1-2 TRBV28 .
CASSLGTKNEKLFF TGTGCCAGCAGCTTAGGGACAAAGAATGAAAAACTGTTTTTT . TRBJ1-4 TRBV11-2 .
CASSADSGFTDTQYF TGTGCCAGCAGCGCCGATAGCGGGTTCACAGATACGCAGTATTTT . TRBJ2-3 TRBV9 TRBD2
CASSRDLSTYQETQYF TGCGCCAGCAGCCGGGACCTTTCTACGTACCAAGAGACCCAGTACTTC . TRBJ2-5 TRBV5-1 .
CASSNPRGNTIYF TGTGCCAGCAGTAACCCGAGAGGAAACACCATATATTTT . TRBJ1-3 TRBV25-1 .
CASKAGGKDKNIQYF TGTGCCAGTAAAGCGGGGGGTAAGGACAAAAACATTCAGTACTTC . TRBJ2-4 TRBV6-5 TRBD2
CSAPHLYGYTF TGCAGTGCCCCCCACCTCTATGGCTACACCTTC . TRBJ1-2 TRBV20-1 .
CASSEGGRYEQYF TGTGCCAGCAGTGAAGGGGGTCGGTACGAGCAGTACTTC . TRBJ2-7 TRBV6-1 .
CASSLLAGDQETQYF TGTGCCAGCAGCCTACTAGCGGGGGACCAAGAGACCCAGTACTTC . TRBJ2-5 TRBV28 TRBD2
CASSLGLAINYEQYF TGTGCCAGCAGCTTAGGACTAGCGATTAATTACGAGCAGTACTTC . TRBJ2-7 TRBV7-2 TRBD2
CAWSVQPAYEQYF TGTGCCTGGAGTGTACAGCCCGCATACGAGCAGTACTTC . TRBJ2-7 TRBV30 .
CASSYVLRRNTEAFF TGTGCCAGCAGTTACGTTCTCCGGAGGAACACTGAAGCTTTCTTT . TRBJ1-1 TRBV6-5 .
CASSLTTGVREKLFF TGTGCCAGCAGTTTAACGACAGGGGTTAGGGAAAAACTGTTTTTT . TRBJ1-4 TRBV27 TRBD1
CASSLGDRGREAFF TGCGCCAGCAGCTTGGGGGACAGGGGCAGAGAAGCTTTCTTT few TRBJ1-1 TRBV5-1 TRBD1
CASSPLESNQPQHF TGTGCCAGCAGTCCCCTCGAAAGCAATCAGCCCCAGCATTTT . TRBJ1-5 TRBV27 .
CASNRGSGANVLTF TGTGCCAGTAACAGGGGCTCTGGGGCCAACGTCCTGACTTTC . TRBJ2-6 TRBV19 TRBD1
CASSILGTRFTETF TGTGCCAGTAGTATCTTGGGGACACGGTTTACGGAGACCTTC few TRBJ1-2 TRBV19 .
CASRGRDSNYGYTF TGTGCCAGCAGGGGCCGGGACAGTAACTATGGCTACACCTTC . TRBJ1-2 TRBV6-1 TRBD1
CASSLGQGITNEKLFF TGTGCCAGCAGCTTAGGTCAGGGGATAACTAATGAAAAACTGTTTTTT . TRBJ1-4 TRBV7-9 .
CAWRDRDGEQFF TGTGCCTGGCGGGACCGGGACGGTGAGCAGTTCTTC . TRBJ2-1 TRBV30 .
CASSDSPRQLNEKLFF TGTGCCAGCAGTGATTCCCCGAGGCAGCTGAATGAAAAACTGTTTTTT . TRBJ1-4 TRBV6-1 .
CASSLAPGAGNGYTF TGTGCCAGCAGCTTGGCCCCGGGGGCTGGAAATGGCTACACCTTC . TRBJ1-2 TRBV5-4 .
CASSPGQEMYEQYF TGCGCCAGCAGCCCGGGACAGGAGATGTACGAGCAGTACTTC . TRBJ2-7 TRBV5-1 TRBD1
CASSLSQSKGYTF TGTGCCAGCAGCTTGAGTCAATCCAAAGGCTACACCTTC . TRBJ1-2 TRBV7-9 .
CASPPRIVDLGRRVAEAFF TGTGCCAGCCCACCCCGTATTGTAGATCTGGGCAGGAGAGTCGCTGAAGCTTTCTTT . TRBJ1-1 TRBV7-8 .
CASGRIQETQYF TGCGCCAGCGGGAGGATCCAAGAGACCCAGTACTTC . TRBJ2-5 TRBV5-1 .
CAISEGTTNEKLFF TGTGCCATCAGTGAAGGAACAACTAATGAAAAACTGTTTTTT . TRBJ1-4 TRBV10-3 .
CASSRGRTSGETQYF TGCGCCAGCAGTCGGGGGCGAACTAGCGGAGAGACCCAGTACTTC . TRBJ2-5 TRBV5-1 TRBD2
CASSRDNNEQFF TGCGCCAGCAGCAGGGACAACAATGAGCAGTTCTTC . TRBJ2-1 TRBV5-1 .
CASGGAAKQYF TGTGCCAGCGGTGGGGCCGCGAAGCAGTACTTC . TRBJ2-7 TRBV2 .
CASSPRVSGASYEQYF TGTGCCAGCAGCCCCCGGGTTAGCGGGGCCTCCTACGAGCAGTACTTC . TRBJ2-7 TRBV7-2 TRBD2
CASSLAGLGEKLFF TGTGCCAGCAGTTTAGCAGGGCTAGGTGAAAAACTGTTTTTT once TRBJ1-4 TRBV27 .
CASSEGGLGTEAFF TGTGCCAGCAGTGAGGGGGGGTTGGGGACTGAAGCTTTCTTT . TRBJ1-1 TRBV6-1 .
CASSLSGREETQYF TGTGCCAGCAGCCTGAGCGGGAGAGAAGAGACCCAGTACTTC . TRBJ2-5 TRBV5-4 TRBD2